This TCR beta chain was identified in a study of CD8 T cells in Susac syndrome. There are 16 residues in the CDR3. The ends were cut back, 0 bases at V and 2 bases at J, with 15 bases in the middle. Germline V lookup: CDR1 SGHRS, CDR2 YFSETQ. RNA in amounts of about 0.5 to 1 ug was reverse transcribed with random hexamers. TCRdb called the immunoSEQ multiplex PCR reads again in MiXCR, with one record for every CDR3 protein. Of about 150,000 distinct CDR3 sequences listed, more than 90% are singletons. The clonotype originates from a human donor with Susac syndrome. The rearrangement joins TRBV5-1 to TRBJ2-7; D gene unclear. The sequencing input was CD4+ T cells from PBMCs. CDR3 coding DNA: TGCGCCAGCAGCTTGGCCGCGGACGCAGGACCCTACGAGCAGTACTTC. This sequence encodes CASSLAADAGPYEQYF.